The 9 T cell receptor beta chains reported below all come from one sample, sequenced in a study of blood T cell repertoires in COVID-19. TCRdb's copy holds only in-frame clones and misses some; the assay was immunoSEQ multiplex PCR. The sample lists approximately 150,000 clones, over 80% occurring once. Sequenced material: peripheral blood. These receptors all come from a man aged 25 to 40 with COVID-19, enrolled during active disease.

This CDR3 is CASSPRGGTTYSEQYF. The CDR3 nucleotides are TGTGCCAGCAGTCCCAGGGGTGGAACAACCTATTCCGAGCAGTACTTC. The chain employs TRBV27 and TRBJ2-7, with D maybe TRBD1 (6 bases). Per the germline V gene, CDR1 is MNHEY and CDR2 is SMNVEV (reference sequence). Trimming pared 5 bases from V and 6 bases from J, leaving 23 bases between. The length of the CDR3 is 16 residues.

This chain links TRBV6-5 with TRBJ2-7; weak D call: TRBD1 (5 bases). Germline V gene sequence: CDR1 MNHEY, CDR2 SVGAGI. The CDR3 spans 13 residues. V lost 0 bases to trimming and J lost 6 bases, with 9 bases between them. DNA of the CDR3: TGTGCCAGCAGTTACTCGCCGACAGCCGAGCAGTACTTC. Translation gives CASSYSPTAEQYF.

The V and J genes are TRBV28 and TRBJ2-3; 12 bases are shared with TRBD2. The CDR3 is 15 residues long. Trimming took 7 bases from V and 1 from J; bases not matched to a gene: 3. Germline CDR1 reads MDHEN; CDR2 reads SYDVKM. CDR3 amino acids: CASIGLAGRTDTQYF. The CDR3 nucleotides read TGTGCCAGCATTGGACTAGCGGGACGCACAGATACGCAGTATTTT.

The chain recombines TRBV28 with TRBJ1-1, with 10 nucleotides matching TRBD1. The CDR3 is 13 amino acids. Looked up from germline, CDR1 is MDHEN and CDR2 is SYDVKM. The ends lost 7 bases at V and 10 bases at J; junction bases unmatched: 9. CDR3 in DNA: TGTGCCAGCAAACTGGGGGGGGACAGGGGAGCTTTCTTT. Protein product: CASKLGGDRGAFF.

The chain is built from TRBV6-6 and TRBJ2-7, with 12 bases aligning to TRBD2. The CDR3 is made up of 15 amino acids. J lost 5 bases, V lost 4 bases, and 6 bases had no gene match. Germline V CDR1 and CDR2: MNHNY, SVGAGI (reference sequence). The CDR3: CASSSTTSGSHEQYF. CDR3 bases: TGTGCCAGCAGTTCCACGACTAGCGGGAGCCACGAGCAGTACTTC.

This sequence joins TRBV29-1 and TRBJ2-2; D perhaps matches TRBD1 (5 bases). The V end lost 6 bases, the J end lost 7 bases, and 12 bases lay between the germline ends. Germline lookup yields CDR1 SQVTM and CDR2 ANQGSEA. CDR3 size: 12 residues. CDR3 region: CSVRRGYGELFF. In DNA form, the CDR3 reads TGCAGCGTCCGTAGGGGCTACGGGGAGCTGTTTTTT.

Within the sample, this clone is medium-sized (0.01 to 0.1%). This chain uses TRBV27 with TRBJ1-5; D remains ambiguous. This CDR3 comprises 16 residues. Germline V CDR1 and CDR2: MNHEY, SMNVEV (reference sequence). V was cut by 6 bases and J by 0 bases, with 15 bases left in between. The CDR3 DNA reads TGTGCCAGCAGCCACACGCAGGTACTTAGCAATCAGCCCCAGCATTTT. Amino acid sequence: CASSHTQVLSNQPQHF.

The gene calls are TRBV6-6 and TRBJ1-5; D gene ambiguous. The V and J ends lost 2 bases and 7 bases respectively, with 12 bases between them. The V gene's germline CDR1 is MNHNY and CDR2 SVGAGI (reference sequence). This CDR3 comprises 14 residues. The CDR3 here is CASSYQVPGQPQHF. CDR3 nucleotides: TGTGCCAGCAGTTACCAGGTTCCCGGACAGCCCCAGCATTTT.

The chain recombines TRBV30 with TRBJ1-5, with D possibly TRBD1 on 5 matching bases. This CDR3 contains 16 residues. Trimming removed 0 bases at V and 1 base at J, with 13 bases between. Germline CDR1 GTSNPN, CDR2 SVGIG (reference sequence). CDR3 in DNA: TGTGCCTGGAGTGTACCTGGGGCGTCGAGCAATCAGCCCCAGCATTTT. Translated: CAWSVPGASSNQPQHF.